The table lists the clone carrying this T cell receptor beta chain with a few counts. The target antigen is unknown. Study outcomes and limitations: Greatest tumor Treg TCR overlap was with tumor naive CD4+ cells.

Naive CD4+ T cells were purified with Tregs depleted by CD25. Full-length variable regions came from constant-region reverse primers plus semi-nested Nested Universal Primer A PCR. In TCRdb, the 5' RACE reads were re-called with MiXCR into one record per CDR3 protein. The sample has nearly 55,000 distinct CDR3 sequences, almost 25% seen once. Germline V gives CDR1 DFQATT, CDR2 SNEGSKA (reference sequence). V was pared by 6 bases and J by 3 bases, with 19 bases between. The CDR3 contains 15 residues. This chain joins TRBV20-1 and TRBJ2-3; a possible D gene is TRBD1 (5 bases). Sequencing was carried out using tumor-infiltrating naive CD4+ T cells sorted from the breast tumor. Subset in this sample: naive CD4+ T cells, CD4+CD45RA+CD25-. The clonotype was recovered from a female donor with breast cancer. As DNA, the CDR3 is TGCAGTGCCCTCTCCCCGACGGACATTACAGATACGCAGTATTTT. Protein: CSALSPTDITDTQYF.